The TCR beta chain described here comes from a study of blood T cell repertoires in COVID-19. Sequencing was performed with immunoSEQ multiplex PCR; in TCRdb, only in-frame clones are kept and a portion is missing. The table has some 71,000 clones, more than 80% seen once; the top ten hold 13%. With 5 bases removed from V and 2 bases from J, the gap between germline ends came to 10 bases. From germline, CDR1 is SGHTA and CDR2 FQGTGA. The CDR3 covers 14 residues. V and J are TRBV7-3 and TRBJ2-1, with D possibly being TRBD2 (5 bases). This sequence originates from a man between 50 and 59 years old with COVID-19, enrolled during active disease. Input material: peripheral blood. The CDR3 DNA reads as TGTGCCAGCAGCACCACCGGGACCTACAATGAGCAGTTCTTC. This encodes CASSTTGTYNEQFF.